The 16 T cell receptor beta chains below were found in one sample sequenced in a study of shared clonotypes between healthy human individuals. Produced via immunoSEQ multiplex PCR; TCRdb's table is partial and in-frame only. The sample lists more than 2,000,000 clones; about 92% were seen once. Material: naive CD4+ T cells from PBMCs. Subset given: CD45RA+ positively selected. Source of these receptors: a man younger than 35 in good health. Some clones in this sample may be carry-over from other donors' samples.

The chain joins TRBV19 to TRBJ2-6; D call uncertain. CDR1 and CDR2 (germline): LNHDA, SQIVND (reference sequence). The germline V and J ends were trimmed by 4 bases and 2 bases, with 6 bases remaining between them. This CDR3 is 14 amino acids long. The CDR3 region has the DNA TGTGCCAGTAGTAACAATCCTGGGGCCAACGTCCTGACTTTC. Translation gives CASSNNPGANVLTF.

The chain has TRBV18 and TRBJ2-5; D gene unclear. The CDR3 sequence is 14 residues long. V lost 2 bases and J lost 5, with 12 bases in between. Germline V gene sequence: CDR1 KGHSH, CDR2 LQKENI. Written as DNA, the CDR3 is TGTGCCAGCTCACCATATCAGGTGAGCGAGACCCAGTACTTC. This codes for CASSPYQVSETQYF.

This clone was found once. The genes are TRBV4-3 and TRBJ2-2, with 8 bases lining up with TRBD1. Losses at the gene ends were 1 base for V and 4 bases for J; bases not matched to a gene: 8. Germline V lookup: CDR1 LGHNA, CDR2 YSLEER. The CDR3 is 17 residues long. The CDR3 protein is CASSQATGQGSTGELFF. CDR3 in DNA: TGCGCCAGCAGCCAAGCCACAGGACAGGGTAGCACCGGGGAGCTGTTTTTT.

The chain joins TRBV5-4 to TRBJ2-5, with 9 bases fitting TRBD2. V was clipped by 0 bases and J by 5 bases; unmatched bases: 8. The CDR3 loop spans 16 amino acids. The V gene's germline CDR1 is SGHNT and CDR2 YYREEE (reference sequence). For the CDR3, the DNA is TGTGCCAGCAGCTTGGAGGTAGCGGGAGTGGGGGAGACCCAGTACTTC. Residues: CASSLEVAGVGETQYF. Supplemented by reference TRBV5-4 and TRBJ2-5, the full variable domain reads ETGVTQSPTHLIKTRGQQVTLRCSSQSGHNTVSWYQQALGQGPQFIFQYYREEENGRGNFPPRFSGLQFPNYSSELNVNALELDDSALYLCASSLEVAGVGETQYFGPGTRLLVL.

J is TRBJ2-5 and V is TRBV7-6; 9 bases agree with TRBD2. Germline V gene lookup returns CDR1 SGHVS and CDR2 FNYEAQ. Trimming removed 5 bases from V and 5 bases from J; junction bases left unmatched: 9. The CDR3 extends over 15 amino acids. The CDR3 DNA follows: TGTGCCAGCAGCCAAGGGGGTAGCGGGAGTGAGACCCAGTACTTC. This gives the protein CASSQGGSGSETQYF.

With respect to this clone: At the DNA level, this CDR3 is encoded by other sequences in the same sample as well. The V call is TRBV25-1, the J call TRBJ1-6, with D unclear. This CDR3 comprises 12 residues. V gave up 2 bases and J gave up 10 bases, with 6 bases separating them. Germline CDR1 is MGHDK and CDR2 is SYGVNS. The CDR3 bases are TGTGCCAGCAGTGAAGGGAACTCACCCCTCCACTTT. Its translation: CASSEGNSPLHF. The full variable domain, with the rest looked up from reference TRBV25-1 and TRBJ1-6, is EADIYQTPRYLVIGTGKKITLECSQTMGHDKMYWYQQDPGMELHLIHYSYGVNSTEKGDLSSESTVSRIRTEHFPLTLESARPSHTSQYLCASSEGNSPLHFGNGTRLTVT.

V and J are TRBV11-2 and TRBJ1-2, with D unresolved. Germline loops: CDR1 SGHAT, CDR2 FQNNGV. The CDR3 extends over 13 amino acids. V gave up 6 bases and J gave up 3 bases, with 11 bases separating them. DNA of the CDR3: TGTGCCAGCAGGCTTGTTCGGGACTATGGCTACACCTTC. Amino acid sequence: CASRLVRDYGYTF.

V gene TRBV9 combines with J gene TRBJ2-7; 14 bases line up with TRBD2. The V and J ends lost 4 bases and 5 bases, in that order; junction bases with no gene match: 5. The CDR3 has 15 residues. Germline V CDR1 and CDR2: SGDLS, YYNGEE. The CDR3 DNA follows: TGTGCCAGCAGCCCCGAGGGACTAGCGGGAGACGAGCAGTACTTC. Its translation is CASSPEGLAGDEQYF.

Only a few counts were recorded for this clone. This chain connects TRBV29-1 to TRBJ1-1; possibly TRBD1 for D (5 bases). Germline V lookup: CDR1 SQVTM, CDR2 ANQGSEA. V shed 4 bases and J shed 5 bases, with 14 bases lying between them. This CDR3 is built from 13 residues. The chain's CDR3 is CSVARGSGTEAFF. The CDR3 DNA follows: TGCAGCGTTGCGCGGGGGTCCGGGACTGAAGCTTTCTTT.

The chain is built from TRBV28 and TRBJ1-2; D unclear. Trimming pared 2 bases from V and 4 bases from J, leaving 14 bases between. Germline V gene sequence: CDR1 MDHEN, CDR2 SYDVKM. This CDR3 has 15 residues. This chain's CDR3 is CASSLLPQGFYGYTF. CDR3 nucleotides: TGTGCCAGCAGTTTACTACCTCAAGGGTTCTATGGCTACACCTTC.

CDR3 in DNA: TGTGCCAGCATTCGGACAGACACCGGATACGAGCAGTACTTC. It codes for CASIRTDTGYEQYF. The chain recombines TRBV6-1 with TRBJ2-7; tentative D call: TRBD1 (6 bases). This CDR3 is 14 amino acids long. Germline assignment: CDR1 MNHNS and CDR2 SASEGT. With 7 bases removed from V and 4 bases from J, the gap between germline ends came to 17 bases.

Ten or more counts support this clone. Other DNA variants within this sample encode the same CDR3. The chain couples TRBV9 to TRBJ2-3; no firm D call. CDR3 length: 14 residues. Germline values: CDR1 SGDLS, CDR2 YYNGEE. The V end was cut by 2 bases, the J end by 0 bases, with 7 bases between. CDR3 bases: TGTGCCAGCAGCGTGGATCCTAGCACAGATACGCAGTATTTT. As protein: CASSVDPSTDTQYF.

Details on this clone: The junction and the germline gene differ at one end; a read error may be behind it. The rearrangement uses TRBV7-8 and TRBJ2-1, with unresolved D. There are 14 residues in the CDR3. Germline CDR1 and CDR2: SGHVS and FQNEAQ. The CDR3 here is CASSRVADNNEQFF. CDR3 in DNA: TGTGCTAGCAGCAGAGTTGCCGATAACAATGAGCAGTTCTTC.

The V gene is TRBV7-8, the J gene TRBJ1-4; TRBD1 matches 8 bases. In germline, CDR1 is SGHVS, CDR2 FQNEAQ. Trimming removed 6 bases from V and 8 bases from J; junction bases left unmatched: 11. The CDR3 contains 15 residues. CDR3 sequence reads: CASRVGQAKNEKLFF. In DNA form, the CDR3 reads TGTGCCAGCAGGGTGGGACAGGCTAAGAACGAAAAACTGTTTTTT.

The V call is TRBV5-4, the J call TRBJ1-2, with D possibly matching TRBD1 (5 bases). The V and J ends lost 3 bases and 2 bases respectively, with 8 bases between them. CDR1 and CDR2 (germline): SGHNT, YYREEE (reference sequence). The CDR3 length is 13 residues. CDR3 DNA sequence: TGTGCCAGCAGCTCCGGGGCCAACTATGGCTACACCTTC. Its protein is CASSSGANYGYTF.

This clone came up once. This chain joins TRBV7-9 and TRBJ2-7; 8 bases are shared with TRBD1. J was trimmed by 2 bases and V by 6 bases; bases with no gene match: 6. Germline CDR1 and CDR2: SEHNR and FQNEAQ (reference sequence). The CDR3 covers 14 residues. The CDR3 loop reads CASSQRRGPYEQYF. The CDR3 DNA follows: TGTGCCAGCAGTCAACGCAGGGGGCCCTACGAGCAGTACTTC.